A selection of T cell receptor beta chains follows, all from one sample in a study of Graves' ophthalmopathy and Graves' hyperthyroidism. One entry per CDR3 protein, called by TCRdb with MiXCR from the multiplex PCR reads. The table records some 400,000 distinct CDR3 sequences, around 18% of them present only once. What was sequenced was peripheral blood. These TCRs come from a woman under 30 with Graves' ophthalmopathy. The CDR3 runs from the conserved cysteine through the conserved F or W. D genes are given only for firm matches. A clone size is listed for some rows: how often the clone was seen (once, few, many), or a class if it is expanded.

V,size,J,D,CDR3,DNA
TRBV28,many,TRBJ2-5,TRBD2,CANSSSLSGLQETQYF,TGTGCCAACAGTAGCAGCCTTAGCGGGCTCCAAGAGACCCAGTACTTC
TRBV7-9,many,TRBJ2-4,TRBD1,CASSNPPGGGNIQYF,TGTGCCAGCAGCAACCCTCCAGGGGGCGGCAACATTCAGTACTTC
TRBV28,.,TRBJ1-1,.,CASSSDGGPDTEAFF,TGTGCCAGCAGTTCGGACGGAGGACCGGACACTGAAGCTTTCTTT
TRBV15,many,TRBJ2-7,.,CATSRETGSSYEQYF,TGTGCCACCAGCAGGGAGACAGGAAGCTCCTACGAGCAGTACTTC
TRBV6-2/TRBV6-3,many,TRBJ2-7,TRBD2,CASSSGGITGEQYF,TGTGCCAGCAGTTCGGGAGGAATAACGGGCGAGCAGTACTTC
TRBV12-3/TRBV12-4,many,TRBJ1-2,.,CASSIAEGYGYTF,TGTGCCAGCAGTATAGCAGAGGGGTATGGCTACACCTTC
TRBV3-1,many,TRBJ1-2,.,CASSQDWQGKYGYTF,TGTGCCAGCAGCCAAGATTGGCAGGGAAAGTACGGCTACACCTTC
TRBV13,many,TRBJ2-3,.,CASSPPSTDTQYF,TGTGCCAGCAGCCCTCCTAGCACAGATACGCAGTATTTT
TRBV29-1,many,TRBJ1-5,TRBD1,CSVRQGANQPQHF,TGCAGCGTCAGACAGGGGGCTAATCAGCCCCAGCATTTT
TRBV12-3/TRBV12-4,few,TRBJ1-2,.,CASSFAGEGYTF,TGTGCCAGCAGTTTCGCAGGAGAGGGCTACACCTTC
TRBV6-2/TRBV6-3,many,TRBJ1-3,TRBD1,CASSRLNSGTASGNTIYF,TGTGCCAGCAGCCGCCTTAACTCCGGGACAGCCTCTGGAAACACCATATATTTT
TRBV20-1,many,TRBJ2-7,TRBD2,CSARGVRGGRAPYEQYF,TGCAGTGCTAGAGGTGTAAGGGGCGGGAGGGCCCCCTACGAGCAGTACTTC
TRBV9,many,TRBJ2-2,TRBD1,CASSVTGGNTGELFF,TGTGCCAGCAGCGTGACAGGGGGAAACACCGGGGAGCTGTTTTTT
TRBV5-1,many,TRBJ2-7,.,CASSSDTLRYEQYF,TGCGCCAGCAGCTCAGACACTTTACGCTACGAGCAGTACTTC
TRBV18,.,TRBJ1-3,.,CASSPIIQSGVGNTIYF,TGTGCCAGCTCACCTATCATTCAGTCGGGAGTCGGAAACACCATATATTTT
TRBV12-3/TRBV12-4,many,TRBJ2-7,TRBD1,CASSSPHRGFYEQYF,TGTGCCAGCAGTTCCCCCCACAGGGGGTTCTACGAGCAGTACTTC
TRBV28,many,TRBJ2-7,.,CATRGWGGARDEQYF,TGTGCCACCCGTGGCTGGGGGGGCGCGCGTGACGAGCAGTACTTC
TRBV18,many,TRBJ1-1,.,CASSPKTGLVEAFF,TGTGCCAGCTCACCGAAAACAGGGCTGGTTGAAGCTTTCTTT
TRBV7-8,many,TRBJ2-7,TRBD2,CASSPGGGNPYEQYF,TGTGCCAGCAGCCCGGGGGGGGGGAACCCCTACGAGCAGTACTTC
TRBV18,many,TRBJ2-2,.,CASSPTYSGELFF,TGTGCCAGCTCACCAACGTACTCCGGGGAGCTGTTTTTT
TRBV6-5,many,TRBJ1-2,TRBD1,CASSGTGGLYGYTF,TGTGCCAGCAGCGGGACAGGGGGACTCTATGGCTACACCTTC
TRBV6-5,.,TRBJ2-5,.,CASSSSDFRPQETQYF,.
TRBV6-1,.,TRBJ2-2,.,CASSPVEAGELFF,TGTGCCAGCAGCCCCGTAGAGGCCGGGGAGCTGTTTTTT
TRBV11-3,few,TRBJ1-6,TRBD1,CASSLTGYGSPLHF,TGTGCCAGCAGCCTGACAGGGTACGGTTCACCCCTCCACTTT
TRBV12-3/TRBV12-4,.,TRBJ1-2,.,CASSSNNYGYTF,TGTGCCAGCAGTTCCAACAACTATGGCTACACCTTC
TRBV19,many,TRBJ1-1,TRBD1,CASSMAGGNTEAFF,TGTGCCAGTAGTATGGCAGGGGGAAACACTGAAGCTTTCTTT
TRBV6-1,many,TRBJ1-6,.,CASWYDHQSPLHF,TGTGCCAGCTGGTACGACCATCAGTCACCCCTCCACTTT
TRBV28,few,TRBJ2-7,.,CASSPSILGQENRYEQYF,TGTGCCAGCAGTCCCTCAATTCTAGGACAAGAGAATCGCTACGAGCAGTACTTC
TRBV28,many,TRBJ1-5,.,CASSFSREKYQPQHF,TGTGCCAGCAGTTTTTCCAGGGAAAAGTATCAGCCCCAGCATTTT
TRBV9,many,TRBJ2-5,.,CASSAHTAQAETQYF,TGTGCCAGCAGCGCCCATACGGCGCAGGCGGAGACCCAGTACTTC
TRBV10-2,many,TRBJ2-7,.,CASSEDPSGYEQYF,TGCGCCAGCAGTGAGGACCCAAGCGGCTACGAGCAGTACTTC
TRBV27,few,TRBJ2-5,.,CASGMEETQYF,TGTGCCAGCGGGATGGAAGAGACCCAGTACTTC